These 22 T cell receptor beta chains were all obtained from the same sample, sequenced in a study of type 1 regulatory T cells. No cognate antigen is known for these TCRs. TCRdb itself ran the reads through MiXCR, one entry per CDR3 protein. Of some 60,000 distinct CDR3 sequences listed, 62% are singletons. Sequencing was performed on cultured non-Tr1 T cells, either the whole culture or a sorted T cell fraction (not recorded which). These receptors were collected from a human donor in good health.

The CDR3 here is CASSLISNKFYNEQFF. The CDR3 DNA reads TGTGCCAGCAGTTTGATTAGTAACAAGTTCTACAATGAGCAGTTCTTC. The V and J genes are TRBV27 and TRBJ2-1; D remains ambiguous. The germline V and J ends were trimmed by 3 bases and 3 bases, with 15 bases remaining between them. CDR3 length equals 16 residues. Germline V gene data show CDR1 as MNHEY and CDR2 as SMNVEV (reference sequence).

The CDR3 loop is CASSFRQGARGNSPLHF. The DNA for the CDR3 is TGTGCCAGCAGCTTTCGACAGGGGGCGCGGGGAAATTCACCCCTCCACTTT. This chain joins TRBV5-4 and TRBJ1-6; 10 bases align to TRBD1. Germline V gene lookup returns CDR1 SGHNT and CDR2 YYREEE (reference sequence). V trimming: 2 bases; J trimming: 7 bases; junction bases outside the gene matches: 9. The CDR3 totals 17 residues. Filled out from reference TRBV5-4 and TRBJ1-6, the complete variable domain reads ETGVTQSPTHLIKTRGQQVTLRCSSQSGHNTVSWYQQALGQGPQFIFQYYREEENGRGNFPPRFSGLQFPNYSSELNVNALELDDSALYLCASSFRQGARGNSPLHFGNGTRLTVT.

This sequence joins TRBV5-1 and TRBJ2-5, with D possibly called TRBD1 or TRBD2 (5 bases each). Deletions cut 1 base from V and 1 base from J, with 11 bases between. The germline CDR1 and CDR2 sequences are SGHRS and YFSETQ. This CDR3 contains 15 residues. In nucleotides, the CDR3 is TGCGCCAGCAGCTTGTGGGGAGACAGCCAAGAGACCCAGTACTTC. Translating gives CASSLWGDSQETQYF.

The chain uses TRBV12-3 or TRBV12-4 and TRBJ2-3; D tentatively reads TRBD1 or TRBD2 (5 bases each). V lost 7 bases, J lost 0 bases, and 14 bases lay in between. This CDR3 has 15 residues. CDR3 residues: CASIRDPLSTDTQYF. CDR3 in DNA: TGTGCCAGCATTAGGGACCCCCTTAGCACAGATACGCAGTATTTT.

The rearrangement joins TRBV6-2 or TRBV6-3 to TRBJ2-7, with D possibly being TRBD2 (5 bases). There are 13 residues in the CDR3. The V end was cut by 10 bases, the J end by 0 bases, with 13 bases between. Germline values: CDR1 MNHEY, CDR2 SVGEGT. CDR3 coding DNA: TGTGCCACAACCCCGGGAAGCTCCTACGAGCAGTACTTC. Amino acid sequence: CATTPGSSYEQYF.

This clonotype was counted between two and nine times. V is TRBV12-3 or TRBV12-4 and J is TRBJ2-2, with 8 bases identical to TRBD1. This CDR3 has 14 amino acids. Trimming removed 5 bases from V and 5 bases from J; junction bases left unmatched: 4. CDR3 DNA sequence: TGTGCCAGCAGTCTCGACAGGGGAACCGGGGAGCTGTTTTTT. This codes for CASSLDRGTGELFF.

The chain employs TRBV20-1 and TRBJ2-1, with a weak D call TRBD2 (6 bases). Trimming left V 6 bases short and J 5 bases short, with 14 bases between. The CDR3 is 13 residues long. Germline CDR1 reads DFQATT; CDR2 reads SNEGSKA (reference sequence). The CDR3 DNA follows: TGCAGTGCATCCGGGACTGATAACAATGAGCAGTTCTTC. Protein: CSASGTDNNEQFF.

This clonotype was detected a few times. J is TRBJ2-1 and V is TRBV28, with D perhaps matching TRBD1 or TRBD2 (5 bases each). The CDR3 is made up of 13 amino acids. Germline V gene sequence: CDR1 MDHEN, CDR2 SYDVKM. Trimming removed 2 bases at V and 6 bases at J, with 8 bases between. CDR3 DNA sequence: TGTGCCAGCAGTTTAGTGGGGGTCAATGAGCAGTTCTTC. Translating it yields CASSLVGVNEQFF.

CDR3 loop: CSARDFRAPNYGYTF. In nucleotides, the CDR3 is TGCAGTGCTAGAGATTTTCGTGCACCTAACTATGGCTACACCTTC. This chain connects TRBV20-1 to TRBJ1-2, with no clear D. This CDR3 spans 15 amino acids. The ends were cut back, 0 bases at V and 0 bases at J, with 11 bases in the middle. Germline loops: CDR1 DFQATT, CDR2 SNEGSKA (reference sequence).

This chain joins TRBV7-2 and TRBJ1-6; maybe TRBD1 (6 bases). From germline, CDR1 is SGHTA and CDR2 FQGNSA. The length of the CDR3 is 14 residues. The ends were cut back, 2 bases at V and 10 bases at J, with 12 bases in the middle. As DNA, the CDR3 is TGTGCCAGCAGCTTAACCCTACAGGGCTCACCCCTCCACTTT. Protein sequence: CASSLTLQGSPLHF.

The chain combines TRBV20-1 with TRBJ1-1, with 7 bases fitting TRBD1. With V trimmed by 6 bases and J by 0 bases, 7 bases remained unmatched. Germline values: CDR1 DFQATT, CDR2 SNEGSKA (reference sequence). The CDR3 runs 14 residues. Here the CDR3 reads CSARQGTMNTEAFF. CDR3 sequence (DNA): TGCAGTGCAAGACAGGGAACTATGAACACTGAAGCTTTCTTT.

The chain links TRBV5-1 to TRBJ2-7, with TRBD2 matching 7 bases. Germline CDR1 SGHRS, CDR2 YFSETQ. V was clipped by 4 bases and J by 7 bases; unmatched bases: 14. This CDR3 is built from 15 residues. CDR3 loop: CASSPGGPGLGEQYF. In nucleotides, the CDR3 is TGCGCCAGCAGCCCGGGAGGACCGGGACTGGGAGAGCAGTACTTC.

The CDR3 reads CASRTSYSNQPQHF. The CDR3 DNA sequence: TGTGCCAGCAGGACCTCGTATAGCAATCAGCCCCAGCATTTT. This sequence joins TRBV27 and TRBJ1-5; unclear D gene. Trimming left V 6 bases short and J 0 bases short, with 9 bases between. CDR1 and CDR2 from the germline V gene are MNHEY and SMNVEV (reference sequence). The CDR3 loop spans 14 amino acids.

The sample holds a few counts of this clonotype. The rearrangement joins TRBV7-9 to TRBJ2-1; tentatively, D is TRBD1 or TRBD2 (6 bases each). V was pared by 5 bases and J by 7 bases, with 18 bases between. This CDR3 comprises 15 residues. Looked up from germline, CDR1 is SEHNR and CDR2 is FQNEAQ (reference sequence). The CDR3 spells CASSQRDGGRNEQFF. The CDR3 nucleotides are TGTGCCAGCAGCCAAAGGGATGGGGGGCGGAATGAGCAGTTCTTC.

The CDR3 DNA sequence: TGTGCCAGCAGCATAATCCTAGGAAACACCATATATTTT. Residues: CASSIILGNTIYF. The chain combines TRBV6-6 with TRBJ1-3; D is undetermined. CDR1 MNHNY and CDR2 SVGAGI come from the germline V gene (reference sequence). Trimming stripped 6 bases from V and 4 bases from J, with 10 bases between. The CDR3 contains 13 residues.

The V gene is TRBV2, the J gene TRBJ2-3, with TRBD2 matching over 7 bases. CDR1 is SNHLY and CDR2 is FYNNEI in the germline V gene. The CDR3 has 15 amino acids. V was pared by 8 bases and J by 0 bases, with 8 bases of the junction left unmatched. CDR3 loop: CASGRDTGSTDTQYF. DNA for the CDR3: TGTGCCAGCGGGAGGGATACGGGCAGCACAGATACGCAGTATTTT.

This chain links TRBV2 with TRBJ2-5; D perhaps matches TRBD2 (6 bases). This CDR3 is 11 amino acids long. Deletions cut 6 bases from V and 7 bases from J, with 9 bases between. CDR1 SNHLY and CDR2 FYNNEI come from the germline V gene. The CDR3 DNA reads as TGTGCCAGCAGCAGGGACTTGACCCAGTACTTC. This encodes CASSRDLTQYF.

The chain carries TRBV6-5 and TRBJ1-2; a weak D match, TRBD1 (6 bases). CDR3 length: 12 amino acids. Germline lookup yields CDR1 MNHEY and CDR2 SVGAGI. Trimming left V 8 bases short and J 8 bases short, with 15 bases between. DNA for the CDR3: TGTGCCAGCTATAAGGGACAAGGGGGCTACACCTTC. It specifies CASYKGQGGYTF.

The V and J genes are TRBV29-1 and TRBJ1-5; D uncertain. The CDR3 has 13 amino acids. Germline V gene lookup returns CDR1 SQVTM and CDR2 ANQGSEA. Trimming cost V 4 bases and J 4 bases, with 11 bases left between them. The CDR3 coding sequence is TGCAGCGTTGCCCCGACCCTTAATCAGCCCCAGCATTTT. It translates to CSVAPTLNQPQHF.

The chain combines TRBV15 with TRBJ2-3; D is ambiguous. CDR3 size: 13 residues. Per germline, CDR1 LNHNV and CDR2 YYDKDF (reference sequence). V was shortened by 0 bases and J by 3 bases, with 4 bases between the two germline ends. The CDR3 loop reads CATSRDNTDTQYF. CDR3 sequence (DNA): TGTGCCACCAGCAGAGATAATACAGATACGCAGTATTTT.

The chain uses TRBV10-2 and TRBJ2-7, with D perhaps assigned TRBD1 or TRBD2 (5 bases each). CDR1 and CDR2 (germline): WSHSY, SAAADI. Trimming took off 7 bases at V and 6 bases at J, with 16 bases between the two ends. The CDR3 is 13 amino acids. The CDR3 DNA reads as TGCGCCAGCATGGGGACCCCGGCGGGCGAGCAGTACTTC. Its translation: CASMGTPAGEQYF.

DNA for the CDR3: TGTGCCAGCAGCTTAGATCGCAGATTCGCCAACACCTTC. This gives the protein CASSLDRRFANTF. The chain employs TRBV7-9 and TRBJ1-2; D not certain. The V gene's germline CDR1 is SEHNR and CDR2 FQNEAQ (reference sequence). Trimming pared 1 base from V and 12 bases from J, leaving 15 bases between. The CDR3 contains 13 residues. Full variable domain (remainder filled in from reference TRBV7-9 and TRBJ1-2): DTGVSQNPRHKITKRGQNVTFRCDPISEHNRLYWYRQTLGQGPEFLTYFQNEAQLEKSRLLSDRFSAERPKGSFSTLEIQRTEQGDSAMYLCASSLDRRFANTFGSGTRLTVV.